Listed below are T cell receptor beta chains from one sample, sequenced in a study of blood T cell repertoires in COVID-19. Using immunoSEQ multiplex PCR, the repertoire was profiled, and TCRdb retains in-frame clones only, with some absent. Of 250,000 to 350,000 clones in the sample, 80% to 90% are singletons; the top ten hold 3.5% to 4.5%. Source material: PBMCs or T cells enriched from blood (not recorded which). The receptors shown here come from a woman aged 25 to 39 who had recovered from COVID-19. Both conserved end residues are part of each CDR3. Each record gives: CDR3 DNA, CDR3 protein, clone size, V gene, J gene, D gene. A D gene is named only where the DNA matches it firmly. A clone size is listed for some rows: how often the clone was seen (once, few, many), or a class if it is expanded.

CDR3 DNA: TGCGCCAGCAGCAGCGGGACAGGGGGCTTGGAGACCCAGTACTTC; CDR3 protein: CASSSGTGGLETQYF; clone size: .; V gene: TRBV5-1; J gene: TRBJ2-5; D gene: TRBD1
CDR3 DNA: TGTGCCAGCAGTTGGGCAGGGATAGGCACAGATACGCAGTATTTT; CDR3 protein: CASSWAGIGTDTQYF; clone size: .; V gene: TRBV28; J gene: TRBJ2-3; D gene: .
CDR3 DNA: TGTGCCAGCAGCCCGCGGACTAGCGGGTACACTAGCACAGATACGCAGTATTTT; CDR3 protein: CASSPRTSGYTSTDTQYF; clone size: .; V gene: TRBV7-2; J gene: TRBJ2-3; D gene: TRBD2
CDR3 DNA: TGTGCCAGCACGGGGTTGAGAGAAAAACTGTTTTTT; CDR3 protein: CASTGLREKLFF; clone size: .; V gene: TRBV6-5; J gene: TRBJ1-4; D gene: .
CDR3 DNA: TGTGCCAGCAGCCGAGAAGTGACTAGTAACTACGAGCAGTACTTC; CDR3 protein: CASSREVTSNYEQYF; clone size: few; V gene: TRBV11-2; J gene: TRBJ2-7; D gene: .
CDR3 DNA: TGTGCCAGCAGCTTGTACGGCTCTGGGGCCAACGTCCTGACTTTC; CDR3 protein: CASSLYGSGANVLTF; clone size: .; V gene: TRBV5-5; J gene: TRBJ2-6; D gene: .
CDR3 DNA: TGTGCCAGCAGCCCCTCCCGGGGCCAGGGGGCAAGTAATTCACCCCTCCACTTT; CDR3 protein: CASSPSRGQGASNSPLHF; clone size: few; V gene: TRBV6-4; J gene: TRBJ1-6; D gene: TRBD1
CDR3 DNA: TGTGCCAGCAGTTTAGTAACGGTCCTCAATCAGCCCCAGCATTTT; CDR3 protein: CASSLVTVLNQPQHF; clone size: .; V gene: TRBV28; J gene: TRBJ1-5; D gene: .
CDR3 DNA: TGTGCCAGCAGTCCTAACCCACAGGGGGGGTCTTATGGCTACACCTTC; CDR3 protein: CASSPNPQGGSYGYTF; clone size: .; V gene: TRBV4-2; J gene: TRBJ1-2; D gene: TRBD1
CDR3 DNA: TGTGCCACTCTATCGCAGGGTCAATTAGATACGCAGTATTTT; CDR3 protein: CATLSQGQLDTQYF; clone size: .; V gene: TRBV28; J gene: TRBJ2-3; D gene: .
CDR3 DNA: TGTGCCAGCAGCTTGCGGGGGATCACAGATACGCAGTATTTT; CDR3 protein: CASSLRGITDTQYF; clone size: few; V gene: TRBV7-9; J gene: TRBJ2-3; D gene: TRBD2
CDR3 DNA: TGTGCCAGCAGCAGGGGGCGCCCCCCCTACGAGCAGTACTTC; CDR3 protein: CASSRGRPPYEQYF; clone size: .; V gene: TRBV28; J gene: TRBJ2-7; D gene: TRBD1
CDR3 DNA: TGTGCCAGCAGTCTACCGGGACAAGTGATGTCGGGCTACACCTTC; CDR3 protein: CASSLPGQVMSGYTF; clone size: .; V gene: TRBV6-5; J gene: TRBJ1-2; D gene: .
CDR3 DNA: TGTGCCAGTAGTCTTGGACTAGCGGGGTACAATGAGCAGTTCTTC; CDR3 protein: CASSLGLAGYNEQFF; clone size: few; V gene: TRBV19; J gene: TRBJ2-1; D gene: TRBD2
CDR3 DNA: TGTGCCTCACTCGCAGGGGGGAGTGAAAAACTGTTTTTT; CDR3 protein: CASLAGGSEKLFF; clone size: few; V gene: TRBV30; J gene: TRBJ1-4; D gene: TRBD1
CDR3 DNA: TGTGCCACCAGCAGCAGTCTTGAGCAGTTCTTC; CDR3 protein: CATSSSLEQFF; clone size: .; V gene: TRBV15; J gene: TRBJ2-1; D gene: .
CDR3 DNA: TGTGCCAGCAGCCCGAGAAACGAGTGGAACACTGAAGCTTTCTTT; CDR3 protein: CASSPRNEWNTEAFF; clone size: .; V gene: TRBV7-6; J gene: TRBJ1-1; D gene: .
CDR3 DNA: TGTGCCAGCAGCAAACCCCCGGAGTCCTATGGCTACACCTTC; CDR3 protein: CASSKPPESYGYTF; clone size: .; V gene: TRBV28; J gene: TRBJ1-2; D gene: .
CDR3 DNA: TGTGCCAGCAGCCTTAGCGGGGGGAACACCGGGGAGCTGTTTTTT; CDR3 protein: CASSLSGGNTGELFF; clone size: .; V gene: TRBV5-4; J gene: TRBJ2-2; D gene: TRBD2
CDR3 DNA: TGTGCCAGTAGTGAGCCTAATTCACCCCTCCACTTT; CDR3 protein: CASSEPNSPLHF; clone size: .; V gene: TRBV19; J gene: TRBJ1-6; D gene: .
CDR3 DNA: TGTGCCAGTAGTATAGATCGGAAGGACAGCCACCATCAGCCCCAGCATTTT; CDR3 protein: CASSIDRKDSHHQPQHF; clone size: .; V gene: TRBV19; J gene: TRBJ1-5; D gene: .
CDR3 DNA: TGTGCCAGCAGCCTACTCGTATTACCTATAAACACCGGGGAGCTGTTTTTT; CDR3 protein: CASSLLVLPINTGELFF; clone size: .; V gene: TRBV2; J gene: TRBJ2-2; D gene: .
CDR3 DNA: TGTGCCAGCAGCGCTTCCGGGAGAAGCACAGATACGCAGTATTTT; CDR3 protein: CASSASGRSTDTQYF; clone size: .; V gene: TRBV9; J gene: TRBJ2-3; D gene: .
CDR3 DNA: TGCGCCAGCAGCTTGGAACTAGCGGGAGGGCCTGAGCAGTTCTTC; CDR3 protein: CASSLELAGGPEQFF; clone size: .; V gene: TRBV5-1; J gene: TRBJ2-1; D gene: TRBD2
CDR3 DNA: TGTGCCATCAGTGAGTCGAATAACAGGGCGATCAATCAGCCCCAGCATTTT; CDR3 protein: CAISESNNRAINQPQHF; clone size: many; V gene: TRBV10-3; J gene: TRBJ1-5; D gene: .
CDR3 DNA: TGTGCCAGCAGTTATGCCAGGGCCCCTCAGCCCCAGCATTTT; CDR3 protein: CASSYARAPQPQHF; clone size: .; V gene: TRBV6-5; J gene: TRBJ1-5; D gene: .
CDR3 DNA: TGTCCCCTCCCCAACTATGGCTACACCTTC; CDR3 protein: CPLPNYGYTF; clone size: .; V gene: TRBV11-2; J gene: TRBJ1-2; D gene: .
CDR3 DNA: TGTGCCAGCAGCCTTGGACAGGGGGTCGGGAACACTGAAGCTTTCTTT; CDR3 protein: CASSLGQGVGNTEAFF; clone size: .; V gene: TRBV7-8; J gene: TRBJ1-1; D gene: TRBD1
CDR3 DNA: TGCAGCGTTGTTCCTAGCGGGAGCTACAATGAGCAGTTCTTC; CDR3 protein: CSVVPSGSYNEQFF; clone size: .; V gene: TRBV29-1; J gene: TRBJ2-1; D gene: TRBD2
CDR3 DNA: TGTGCCAGCAGCTCGGACAGGGTTTATGGCTACACCTTC; CDR3 protein: CASSSDRVYGYTF; clone size: .; V gene: TRBV13; J gene: TRBJ1-2; D gene: TRBD1
CDR3 DNA: TGTGCCAGCAGGATCGCAGGGGGTTCTTACGAGCAGTACTTC; CDR3 protein: CASRIAGGSYEQYF; clone size: .; V gene: TRBV28; J gene: TRBJ2-7; D gene: TRBD1
CDR3 DNA: TGTGCCAGCAGCCCGCTCGGAAGGGGCGCGCGGTCCACAGATACGCAGTATTTT; CDR3 protein: CASSPLGRGARSTDTQYF; clone size: .; V gene: TRBV5-8; J gene: TRBJ2-3; D gene: .
CDR3 DNA: TGTGCCAGCAGCGCCCCCGGTGAAAAACTGTTTTTT; CDR3 protein: CASSAPGEKLFF; clone size: once; V gene: TRBV9; J gene: TRBJ1-4; D gene: .
CDR3 DNA: TGTGCCTGGAGTACAATCGACAGGGTAAGCACTGAAGCTTTCTTT; CDR3 protein: CAWSTIDRVSTEAFF; clone size: .; V gene: TRBV30; J gene: TRBJ1-1; D gene: TRBD1
CDR3 DNA: TGTGCCAGTAGGGGAATGAGCTACGAGCAGTACTTC; CDR3 protein: CASRGMSYEQYF; clone size: .; V gene: TRBV12-3/TRBV12-4; J gene: TRBJ2-7; D gene: .
CDR3 DNA: TGCAGCGTTGAGTTAGACAGGGGGCACACTGAAGCTTTCTTT; CDR3 protein: CSVELDRGHTEAFF; clone size: .; V gene: TRBV29-1; J gene: TRBJ1-1; D gene: TRBD1
CDR3 DNA: TGTGCCAGCAGCTTAACGTTAGGCCGGGACAGGCACCCACCCCTCCACTTT; CDR3 protein: CASSLTLGRDRHPPLHF; clone size: .; V gene: TRBV11-2; J gene: TRBJ1-6; D gene: TRBD1
CDR3 DNA: TGTGCCAGCAGCTTAGCGAGACAGGCGCAAAAAATGAACACTGAAGCTTTCTTT; CDR3 protein: CASSLARQAQKMNTEAFF; clone size: .; V gene: TRBV7-9; J gene: TRBJ1-1; D gene: .
CDR3 DNA: TGTGCCAGCAGCAAACGGACAGACACTGAAGCTTTCTTT; CDR3 protein: CASSKRTDTEAFF; clone size: .; V gene: TRBV3-1/TRBV3-2; J gene: TRBJ1-1; D gene: .
CDR3 DNA: TGTGCCAGCAGCTCCTCTAAGGGACTAGCGGGAGATTTCCTACAGACCCAGTACTTC; CDR3 protein: CASSSSKGLAGDFLQTQYF; clone size: .; V gene: TRBV5-6; J gene: TRBJ2-5; D gene: TRBD2
CDR3 DNA: TGTGCCATCAGTGATAGGCCAGGGGGTCAGCCCCAGCATTTT; CDR3 protein: CAISDRPGGQPQHF; clone size: .; V gene: TRBV10-3; J gene: TRBJ1-5; D gene: TRBD1
CDR3 DNA: TGTGCCAGCAGCTGGCGACAGGTCTACGAGCAGTACTTC; CDR3 protein: CASSWRQVYEQYF; clone size: .; V gene: TRBV28; J gene: TRBJ2-7; D gene: .
CDR3 DNA: TGTGCCAGTAGTACAGACAGGGGGCTAGCAGATACGCAGTATTTT; CDR3 protein: CASSTDRGLADTQYF; clone size: .; V gene: TRBV27; J gene: TRBJ2-3; D gene: TRBD1
CDR3 DNA: TGTGCCAGCAGTGATCCTCGGACTGGGAACTATGGCTACACCTTC; CDR3 protein: CASSDPRTGNYGYTF; clone size: .; V gene: TRBV6-1; J gene: TRBJ1-2; D gene: .
CDR3 DNA: TGTGCCAGCAGCTTAGTAGGACGGGGGGTCTATGGCTACACCTTC; CDR3 protein: CASSLVGRGVYGYTF; clone size: once; V gene: TRBV7-9; J gene: TRBJ1-2; D gene: .